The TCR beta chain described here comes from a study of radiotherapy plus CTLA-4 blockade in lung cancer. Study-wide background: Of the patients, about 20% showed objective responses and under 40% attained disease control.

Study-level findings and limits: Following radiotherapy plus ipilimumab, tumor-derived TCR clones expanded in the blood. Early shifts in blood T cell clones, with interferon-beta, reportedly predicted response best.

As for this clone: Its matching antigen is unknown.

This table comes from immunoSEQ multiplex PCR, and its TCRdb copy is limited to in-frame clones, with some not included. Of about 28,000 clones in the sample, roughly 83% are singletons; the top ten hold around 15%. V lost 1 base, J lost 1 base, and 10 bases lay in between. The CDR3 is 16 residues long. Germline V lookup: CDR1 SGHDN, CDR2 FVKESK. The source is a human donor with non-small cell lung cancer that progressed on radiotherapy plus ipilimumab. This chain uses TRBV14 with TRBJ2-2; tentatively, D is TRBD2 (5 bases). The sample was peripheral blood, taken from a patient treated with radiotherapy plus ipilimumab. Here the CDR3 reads CASSQVGGQNTGELFF. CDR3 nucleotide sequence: TGTGCCAGCAGCCAAGTCGGAGGCCAGAACACCGGGGAGCTGTTTTTT. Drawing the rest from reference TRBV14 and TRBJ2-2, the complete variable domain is EAGVTQFPSHSVIEKGQTVTLRCDPISGHDNLYWYRRVMGKEIKFLLHFVKESKQDESGMPNNRFLAERTGGTYSTLKVQPAELEDSGVYFCASSQVGGQNTGELFFGEGSRLTVL.